The next 19 T cell receptor beta chains were all read from a single sample in a study of low-dose radiotherapy and immunotherapy resistance in tumors. Primers targeting TRAV and TRBV primed first-strand cDNA, covering alpha and beta chains. The authors amplified TCRs for 20 PCR cycles with a constant-region primer and a V-primer adapter. TCRdb re-called the reads with MiXCR, one entry per CDR3 protein. The sample lists some 13,000 distinct CDR3 sequences; more than 50% were seen once. These receptors all come from a human donor with advanced metastatic prostate, ovarian, gallbladder or colorectal cancer (not recorded which). This table probably holds off-target reads from a library built for another chain.

The rearrangement joins TRBV28 to TRBJ2-7; D not resolved. Germline-derived CDR1 and CDR2 are MDHEN and SYDVKM. The CDR3 consists of 14 residues. V lost 6 bases to trimming and J lost 2 bases, with 14 bases between them. The CDR3 protein is CASRFPGAAYEQYF. CDR3 DNA: TGTGCCAGCAGATTCCCGGGCGCTGCCTACGAGCAGTACTTC.

This chain joins TRBV11-2 and TRBJ2-5; 13 positions match TRBD2. The CDR3 is made up of 19 amino acids. Trimming removed 3 bases from V and 1 base from J; junction bases left unmatched: 11. Germline CDR1 is SGHAT and CDR2 is FQNNGV. The CDR3 nucleotides read TGTGCCAGCAGCTTCGGACTAGCGGGAGACGGGGCGGGCCAAGAGACCCAGTACTTC. As protein: CASSFGLAGDGAGQETQYF.

The chain is built from TRBV6-2 or TRBV6-3 and TRBJ1-2; the match to TRBD1 covers 12 bases. The CDR3 is 15 amino acids. Germline trimming cut 4 bases from V and 8 bases from J; bases unmatched to any gene: 8. Germline-derived CDR1 and CDR2 are MNHEY and SVGEGT. The CDR3 DNA is TGTGCCAGCAGTTTCTCGGGACAGGGGGCGACCGGCTACACCTTC. It translates to CASSFSGQGATGYTF.

The chain carries TRBV30 and TRBJ1-1; D call uncertain. The CDR3 spans 11 residues. Trimming left V 3 bases short and J 8 bases short, with 10 bases between. Germline CDR1 is GTSNPN and CDR2 is SVGIG (reference sequence). CDR3 DNA sequence: TGTGCCTGGAGACAAGGACTGGAAGCTTTCTTT. Residues: CAWRQGLEAFF.

The gene calls are TRBV5-1 and TRBJ2-7; tentative D call: TRBD1 (6 bases). Germline V lookup: CDR1 SGHRS, CDR2 YFSETQ. The V end was cut by 4 bases, the J end by 3 bases, with 17 bases between. The CDR3 runs 15 residues. CDR3 DNA: TGCGCCAGCAGCGACAGGACGGAGCTTCGCTACGAGCAGTACTTC. As protein: CASSDRTELRYEQYF.

The chain employs TRBV7-2 and TRBJ2-1; 16 bases map to TRBD2. In germline, CDR1 is SGHTA, CDR2 FQGNSA. The CDR3 extends over 18 amino acids. V dropped 5 bases and J dropped 1; count of bases not matched to a gene: 5. The CDR3: CASSVPGLAGGSYNEQFF. The CDR3 region has the DNA TGTGCCAGCAGCGTCCCGGGACTAGCGGGAGGGTCCTACAATGAGCAGTTCTTC.

This clonotype was counted only a few times. The genes are TRBV12-3 or TRBV12-4 and TRBJ2-7, with 12 bases lining up with TRBD2. This CDR3 comprises 18 residues. V lost 5 bases and J lost 4; bases outside the gene matches: 15. CDR3: CASSHSSGGARRQYEQYF. The CDR3 DNA is TGTGCCAGCAGTCACTCTAGCGGGGGGGCCCGGAGACAATACGAGCAGTACTTC.

The CDR3 DNA is TGCGCCAGCAGCGAGGCACCAAGGAACGAGCAGTACTTC. Amino acids: CASSEAPRNEQYF. The rearrangement uses TRBV5-1 and TRBJ2-7; D is unresolved. The CDR3 is 13 amino acids. Germline CDR1 SGHRS, CDR2 YFSETQ. Trimming took 4 bases from V and 5 from J, leaving 13 bases between them.

The chain is built from TRBV12-3 or TRBV12-4 and TRBJ2-4; 9 nucleotides agree with TRBD2. J was trimmed by 8 bases and V by 8 bases; bases with no gene match: 10. The CDR3 totals 14 residues. The CDR3 region is CASQGGRAWDIQYF. The CDR3, as DNA: TGTGCCAGCCAGGGCGGGAGGGCGTGGGACATTCAGTACTTC.

The CDR3 DNA reads TGCAGTGCCTTACAGGGGGCGGCTGGAAACACCATATATTTT. Its protein product is CSALQGAAGNTIYF. This chain uses TRBV20-1 with TRBJ1-3, with 9 positions matching TRBD1. The junction had 5 bases not matched to a gene; V was cut back by 6 bases and J by 2 bases. Germline assignment: CDR1 DFQATT and CDR2 SNEGSKA (reference sequence). The CDR3 loop spans 14 amino acids.

This clonotype showed up just a few times. The chain joins TRBV5-1 to TRBJ1-3, with D unclear. Trimming removed 3 bases from V and 2 bases from J, with 12 bases in between. Germline CDR1 is SGHRS and CDR2 is YFSETQ. This CDR3 is 15 amino acids long. The CDR3 sequence is CASSSADPTGNTIYF. The CDR3 nucleotides are TGCGCCAGCAGCTCTGCCGACCCCACTGGAAACACCATATATTTT.

The chain couples TRBV9 to TRBJ1-4; no reliable D call. This CDR3 region has 14 residues. Trimming took off 2 bases at V and 0 bases at J, with 5 bases between the two ends. CDR1 is SGDLS and CDR2 is YYNGEE in the germline V gene. The CDR3 coding sequence is TGTGCCAGCAGCGTTACGGCAACTAATGAAAAACTGTTTTTT. This gives the protein CASSVTATNEKLFF.

This clonotype came up a few times. The chain uses TRBV7-9 and TRBJ2-6; 7 bases agree with TRBD1. The CDR3 is 17 residues long. CDR1 is SEHNR, CDR2 FQNEAQ, per germline (reference sequence). With V trimmed by 6 bases and J by 0 bases, 8 bases remained unmatched. CDR3 in DNA: TGTGCCAGCAGGACTGGGACAGACTCCTCTGGGGCCAACGTCCTGACTTTC. Translation: CASRTGTDSSGANVLTF.

This chain joins TRBV6-1 and TRBJ2-7; tentatively, D is TRBD2 (7 bases). V was cut by 5 bases and J by 1 base, with 12 bases left in between. The CDR3 length is 14 residues. Germline CDR1 is MNHNS and CDR2 is SASEGT. CDR3 nucleotides: TGTGCCAGCAGTCCACAGGGACTATCCTACGAGCAGTACTTC. It translates to CASSPQGLSYEQYF.

This clonotype has just a few counts. The chain combines TRBV28 with TRBJ2-7; D gene ambiguous. The germline V gene has CDR1 MDHEN and CDR2 SYDVKM. The CDR3 runs 14 residues. Between the trimmed V and J ends, which lost 3 bases and 1 base, there was a span of 10 bases. The CDR3 region has the DNA TGTGCCAGCAGTTTGGCCAGAGGTTCCTACGAGCAGTACTTC. Translated: CASSLARGSYEQYF.

J is TRBJ2-1 and V is TRBV5-1, with D possibly matching TRBD1 (6 bases). The CDR3 has 14 residues. V shed 6 bases and J shed 2 bases, with 12 bases lying between them. The V gene's germline CDR1 is SGHRS and CDR2 YFSETQ. The CDR3 DNA follows: TGCGCCAGCAACACACAGGGTCCCTACAATGAGCAGTTCTTC. This gives the protein CASNTQGPYNEQFF.

This clonotype was seen more than once but under ten times. This sequence joins TRBV2 and TRBJ2-3, with D perhaps TRBD2 (7 bases). Germline V CDR1 and CDR2: SNHLY, FYNNEI. The CDR3 is 15 amino acids. Trimming cost V 3 bases and J 2 bases, with 12 bases left between them. The CDR3 loop reads CASSDGRGPTDTQYF. The CDR3 region has the DNA TGTGCCAGCAGTGATGGGCGGGGGCCCACAGATACGCAGTATTTT.

This clonotype was seen only a few times. The CDR3 protein is CASSGTFSSYNEQFF. Here the CDR3 DNA reads TGCGCCAGCAGCGGGACTTTTAGCTCCTACAATGAGCAGTTCTTC. V and J are TRBV5-1 and TRBJ2-1, with D possibly matching TRBD2 (6 bases). CDR3 length: 15 amino acids. Deletions cut 4 bases from V and 0 bases from J, with 11 bases between. CDR1 and CDR2 from the germline V gene are SGHRS and YFSETQ. Drawing the rest from reference TRBV5-1 and TRBJ2-1, the complete variable domain is KAGVTQTPRYLIKTRGQQVTLSCSPISGHRSVSWYQQTPGQGLQFLFEYFSETQRNKGNFPGRFSGRQFSNSRSEMNVSTLELGDSALYLCASSGTFSSYNEQFFGPGTRLTVL.

This clonotype was observed a few times. The chain carries TRBV7-8 and TRBJ2-7; 16 bases agree with TRBD2. Per germline, CDR1 SGHVS and CDR2 FQNEAQ. With V trimmed by 3 bases and J by 5 bases, 4 bases remained unmatched. CDR3 length: 16 residues. CDR3 DNA: TGTGCCAGCAGCTTGGGACTAGCGGGAGGGGACAACGAGCAGTACTTC. Translation: CASSLGLAGGDNEQYF.